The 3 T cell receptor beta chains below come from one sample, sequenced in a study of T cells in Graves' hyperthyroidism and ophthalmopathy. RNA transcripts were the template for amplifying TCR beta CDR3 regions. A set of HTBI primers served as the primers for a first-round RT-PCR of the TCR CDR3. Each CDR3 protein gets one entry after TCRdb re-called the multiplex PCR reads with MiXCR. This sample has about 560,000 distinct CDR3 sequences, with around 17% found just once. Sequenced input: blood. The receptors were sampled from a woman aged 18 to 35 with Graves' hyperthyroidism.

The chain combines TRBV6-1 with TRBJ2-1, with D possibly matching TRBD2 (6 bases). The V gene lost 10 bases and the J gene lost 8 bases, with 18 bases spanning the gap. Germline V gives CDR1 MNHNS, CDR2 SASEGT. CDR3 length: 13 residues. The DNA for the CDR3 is TGTGCCATCGGGGGACCGTGGGCGGATGAGCAGTTCTTC. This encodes CAIGGPWADEQFF.

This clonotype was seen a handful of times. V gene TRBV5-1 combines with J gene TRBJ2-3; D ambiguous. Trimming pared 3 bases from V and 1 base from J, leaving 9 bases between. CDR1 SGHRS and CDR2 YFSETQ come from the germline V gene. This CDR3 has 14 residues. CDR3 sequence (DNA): TGCGCCAGCAGCTCCGCCCGACGCACAGATACGCAGTATTTT. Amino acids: CASSSARRTDTQYF.

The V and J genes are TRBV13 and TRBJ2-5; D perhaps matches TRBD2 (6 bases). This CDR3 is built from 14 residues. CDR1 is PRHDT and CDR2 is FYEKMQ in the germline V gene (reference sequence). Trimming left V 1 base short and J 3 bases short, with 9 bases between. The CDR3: CASSLESSEETQYF. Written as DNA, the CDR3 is TGTGCCAGCAGCTTAGAGTCTAGCGAAGAGACCCAGTACTTC.